This passage covers 11 T cell receptor beta chains from one sample sequenced in a study of T cells in Graves' hyperthyroidism and ophthalmopathy (dated by TCRdb to the late 2010s). The library was generated by multiplex PCR. TCRdb names Illumina HiSeq 2000 as the instrument used. TCR beta CDR3 regions were amplified from RNA transcripts. The TCR CDR3 was subjected to a first round of RT-PCR using the HTBI primer set and the Qiagen OneStep RT-PCR kit. In TCRdb, the public reads were trimmed at Q25 with fastp and aligned with MiXCR, with productive beta chains retained. Rows with a matching CDR3 protein are joined into one entry that keeps the most common DNA and genes. This sample holds around 380,000 distinct CDR3 sequences; about 13% were observed only once. Under 25% of the sample goes to the ten largest clones. Sequencing was performed on blood. These receptors were taken from a man in his thirties or forties with Graves' hyperthyroidism that later progressed to Graves' ophthalmopathy.

This clonotype was found many times. The chain links TRBV12-3 or TRBV12-4 to TRBJ2-1; maybe TRBD1 (5 bases). The CDR3 has 15 residues. V lost 5 bases and J 4 bases, leaving 15 bases between the germline ends. CDR3 DNA: TGTGCCAGCAGTCTTCAGGGAATCGGGTACAATGAGCAGTTCTTC. This codes for CASSLQGIGYNEQFF.

This clonotype came up a few times. The chain uses TRBV6-1 and TRBJ1-6, with D hard to call. Germline CDR1 is MNHNS and CDR2 is SASEGT. This CDR3 has 11 amino acids. V was clipped by 7 bases and J by 9 bases, with 7 bases between them. The CDR3 DNA reads as TGTGCCAGCACCGAGGGTTCACCCCTCCACTTT. Encoded protein: CASTEGSPLHF.

This clonotype was seen only a few times. This chain links TRBV6-1 with TRBJ1-5; 7 nucleotides match TRBD1. Germline values: CDR1 MNHNS, CDR2 SASEGT. V was clipped by 8 bases and J by 0 bases; unmatched bases: 10. The CDR3 sequence is 16 residues long. CDR3 amino acids: CASFRARQGSNQPQHF. DNA of the CDR3: TGTGCCAGCTTCCGGGCGCGACAGGGTAGCAATCAGCCCCAGCATTTT.

There are a few counts of this clonotype. The rearrangement joins TRBV14 to TRBJ1-2; a possible D gene is TRBD1 (5 bases). Germline assignment: CDR1 SGHDN and CDR2 FVKESK. CDR3 length: 15 amino acids. With 1 base removed from V and 5 bases from J, the gap between germline ends came to 14 bases. CDR3: CASSQVGTVGYGYTF. As DNA, the CDR3 is TGTGCCAGCAGCCAAGTCGGGACGGTGGGGTATGGCTACACCTTC.

There are many counts of this clonotype. The chain combines TRBV28 with TRBJ2-7; possible D gene TRBD1, 6 bases. Germline V CDR1 and CDR2: MDHEN, SYDVKM. Between the trimmed V and J ends, which lost 6 bases and 7 bases, there was a span of 31 bases. The CDR3 length is 18 residues. The DNA of the CDR3 is TGTGCCAGCAGCCACCGGGGACACGGGGTGTTCGAGACTTGGGAGCAGTACTTC. Its protein is CASSHRGHGVFETWEQYF.

Ten or more counts support this clonotype. The chain recombines TRBV7-9 with TRBJ1-2; D remains ambiguous. The CDR3 is 14 amino acids. Germline V gene data show CDR1 as SEHNR and CDR2 as FQNEAQ (reference sequence). The ends were cut back, 5 bases at V and 4 bases at J, with 14 bases in the middle. CDR3 in DNA: TGTGCCAGCAGCCCCTACCACGACGGCTATGGCTACACCTTC. The encoded protein is CASSPYHDGYGYTF. The full variable domain, its missing parts supplied by reference TRBV7-9 and TRBJ1-2, is DTGVSQNPRHKITKRGQNVTFRCDPISEHNRLYWYRQTLGQGPEFLTYFQNEAQLEKSRLLSDRFSAERPKGSFSTLEIQRTEQGDSAMYLCASSPYHDGYGYTFGSGTRLTVV.

Ten or more counts support this clonotype. The chain links TRBV5-5 to TRBJ2-7, with 10 bases matching TRBD1. V shed 4 bases, J shed 2 bases, and the junction held 6 bases outside the gene matches. CDR1 and CDR2 from the germline V gene are SGHKS and YYEKEE (reference sequence). This CDR3 has 15 amino acids. CDR3 coding DNA: TGTGCCAGCAGCGCGGGACAGGGGAATACCTACGAGCAGTACTTC. Its translation is CASSAGQGNTYEQYF.

This clonotype was seen a few times. This sequence joins TRBV6-1 and TRBJ1-4, with 7 positions matching TRBD1. There are 15 residues in the CDR3. Germline V lookup: CDR1 MNHNS, CDR2 SASEGT. V shed 2 bases, J shed 6 bases, and the junction held 6 bases outside the gene matches. The CDR3, as DNA: TGTGCCAGCAGTGAACGCGGACAGGTCGATGAAAAACTGTTTTTT. Encoded protein: CASSERGQVDEKLFF.

This chain links TRBV7-9 with TRBJ1-2; D uncertain. V gave up 5 bases and J gave up 2 bases, with 15 bases separating them. CDR1 SEHNR and CDR2 FQNEAQ come from the germline V gene (reference sequence). The CDR3 runs to 15 residues. Written as DNA, the CDR3 is TGTGCCAGCAGCCCCTCCCCCCGGGCCAACTATGGCTACACCTTC. It yields the protein CASSPSPRANYGYTF.

This clonotype appeared a few times. The chain couples TRBV5-1 to TRBJ2-3, with 7 nucleotides matching TRBD2. Germline V CDR1 and CDR2: SGHRS, YFSETQ. J lost 2 bases, V lost 4 bases, and 7 bases had no gene match. This CDR3 is 15 amino acids long. This CDR3 is CASSDGLGNTDTQYF. CDR3 DNA sequence: TGCGCCAGCAGCGACGGACTAGGAAACACAGATACGCAGTATTTT. Full variable domain (remainder filled in from reference TRBV5-1 and TRBJ2-3): KAGVTQTPRYLIKTRGQQVTLSCSPISGHRSVSWYQQTPGQGLQFLFEYFSETQRNKGNFPGRFSGRQFSNSRSEMNVSTLELGDSALYLCASSDGLGNTDTQYFGPGTRLTVL.

This clonotype was counted ten times or more. This rearrangement joins TRBV7-8 to TRBJ1-2; no reliable D call. V lost 8 bases to trimming and J lost 8 bases, with 18 bases between them. Per germline, CDR1 SGHVS and CDR2 FQNEAQ. The CDR3 loop spans 13 amino acids. This CDR3 is CASGYTLGSGYTF. The CDR3 region has the DNA TGTGCCAGCGGGTATACGCTCGGCTCCGGCTACACCTTC.